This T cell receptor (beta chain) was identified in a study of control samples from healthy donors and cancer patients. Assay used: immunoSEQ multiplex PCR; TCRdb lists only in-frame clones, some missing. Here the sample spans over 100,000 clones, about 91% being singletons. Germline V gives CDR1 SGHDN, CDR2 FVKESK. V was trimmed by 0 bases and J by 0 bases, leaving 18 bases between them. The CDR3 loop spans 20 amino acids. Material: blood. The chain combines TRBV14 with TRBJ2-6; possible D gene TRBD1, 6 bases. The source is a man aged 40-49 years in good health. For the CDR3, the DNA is TGTGCCAGCAGCCAAGATCGGAGTGGGACACGAAGCTCTGGGGCCAACGTCCTGACTTTC. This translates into CASSQDRSGTRSSGANVLTF.